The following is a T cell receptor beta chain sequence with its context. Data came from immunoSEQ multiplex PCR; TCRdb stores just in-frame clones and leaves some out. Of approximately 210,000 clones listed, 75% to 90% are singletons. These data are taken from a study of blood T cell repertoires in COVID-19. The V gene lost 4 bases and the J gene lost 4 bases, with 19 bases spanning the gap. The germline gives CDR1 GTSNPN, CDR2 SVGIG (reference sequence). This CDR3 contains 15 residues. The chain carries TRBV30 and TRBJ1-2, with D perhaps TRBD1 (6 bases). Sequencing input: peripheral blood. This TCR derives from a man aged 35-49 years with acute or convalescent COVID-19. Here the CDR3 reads CAWKMGLQGSYGYTF. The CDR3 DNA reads TGTGCCTGGAAAATGGGTCTACAGGGTTCCTATGGCTACACCTTC.